This T cell receptor (beta chain) was profiled in a study of shared clonotypes between healthy human individuals. Findings of the study overall: Generation probabilities of non-shared clonotypes were lower (relative to those shared by all four donors). Only blood was sampled; tissue repertoires likely differ.

As concerns this clone: Its matching antigen is unknown.

The CDR3 runs to 15 residues. Germline loops: CDR1 MDHEN, CDR2 SYDVKM. Between the trimmed V and J ends, which lost 2 bases and 1 base, there was a span of 9 bases. Every donor was a Caucasian adult from Nashville, Tennessee. Libraries were prepared by immunoSEQ multiplex PCR; TCRdb keeps only in-frame clonotypes and omits some of them. In the table there are about 2.4 million clones, 93% of which are singletons. The sample taken for sequencing was naive CD4+ T cells from PBMCs. Subset noted: CD45RA+ positively selected. The clonotype comes from a man aged 18 to 29 in good health. Some clones in this sample may be carry-over from other donors' samples. This chain connects TRBV28 to TRBJ1-5; unclear D gene. The CDR3 region has the DNA TGTGCCAGCAGTTTAGGCAGCAGGAGCAATCAGCCCCAGCATTTT. Amino acid sequence: CASSLGSRSNQPQHF.